This is a list of T cell receptor beta chains from one sample in a study of blood T cell repertoires in COVID-19. TCRdb's copy holds only in-frame clones and misses some; the assay was immunoSEQ multiplex PCR. The sample lists nearly 300,000 clones, around 85% seen once, with more than 1.1% in the top ten. Material for sequencing was peripheral blood. All receptors come from a human donor with COVID-19, enrolled during active disease. The donor label of this sample is uncertain. Both conserved end residues are part of each CDR3. A D gene is named only where the DNA matches it firmly. Clone size is given for some rows only: seen once, a few or many times, or a class if the clone is expanded.

>TRBV7-6|.|TRBJ2-1|.
CASSPGTLTLGEQFF
TGTGCCAGCAGCCCCGGGACTCTAACATTAGGGGAGCAGTTCTTC
>TRBV6-5|.|TRBJ2-2|.
CASSYPKGQNTGELFF
TGTGCCAGCAGTTACCCGAAGGGACAGAACACCGGGGAGCTGTTTTTT
>TRBV4-1|.|TRBJ1-5|.
CASSREIRDPSGGNQPQHF
TGCGCCAGCAGCCGAGAGATCCGGGACCCCTCGGGGGGCAATCAGCCCCAGCATTTT
>TRBV7-2|.|TRBJ2-5|.
CASSGGRETQYF
TGTGCCAGCAGCGGTGGGAGGGAGACCCAGTACTTC
>TRBV28|TRBD1|TRBJ2-2|.
CASIEGQGGSGWRAGELFF
TGTGCCAGCATAGAGGGACAGGGCGGAAGTGGTTGGAGGGCCGGGGAGCTGTTTTTT
>TRBV3-1/TRBV3-2|.|TRBJ2-5|.
CASAEMLQETQYF
TGTGCCAGCGCGGAGATGTTACAAGAGACCCAGTACTTC
>TRBV5-1|.|TRBJ1-3|.
CASSDRVLSSGNTIYF
TGCGCCAGCAGCGACCGGGTTTTGAGCTCTGGAAACACCATATATTTT
>TRBV28|TRBD1|TRBJ1-2|.
CASKGTGDNYGYTF
TGTGCCAGCAAGGGAACAGGGGACAACTATGGCTACACCTTC
>TRBV28|.|TRBJ2-5|.
CASSLPGQTQETQYF
TGTGCCAGCAGTTTACCCGGACAGACCCAAGAGACCCAGTACTTC
>TRBV5-5|.|TRBJ1-1|.
CASSLVLAQVNTEAFF
TGTGCCAGCAGCTTGGTCCTGGCACAGGTTAACACTGAAGCTTTCTTT
>TRBV15|.|TRBJ2-1|.
CATSRDSPQLYNEQFF
TGTGCCACCAGCAGAGATTCACCGCAGTTGTACAATGAGCAGTTCTTC
>TRBV5-5|.|TRBJ2-7|.
CASTPPPGEQYF
TGTGCCAGCACCCCACCCCCGGGAGAGCAGTACTTC
>TRBV5-1|.|TRBJ2-1|once
CASSSPENYYNEQFF
TGCGCCAGCAGCTCACCCGAAAACTATTACAATGAGCAGTTCTTC
>TRBV3-1/TRBV3-2|.|TRBJ2-2|.
CASSQGQGNGELFF
TGTGCCAGCAGCCAAGGGCAGGGGAACGGGGAGCTGTTTTTT
>TRBV28|.|TRBJ1-2|.
CASKAGGSNYGYTF
TGTGCCAGCAAGGCAGGCGGGTCTAACTATGGCTACACCTTC
>TRBV28|.|TRBJ1-1|.
CASSLGSLMNTEAFF
TGTGCCAGCAGTTTAGGGAGTCTGATGAACACTGAAGCTTTCTTT
>TRBV10-3|.|TRBJ2-7|.
CAISGEWTYEQYF
TGTGCCATCAGTGGGGAGTGGACCTACGAGCAGTACTTC
>TRBV18|.|TRBJ2-3|.
CASSPAPDLSTDTQYF
TGTGCCAGCTCCCCTGCACCGGACTTGAGCACAGATACGCAGTATTTT
>TRBV11-3|.|TRBJ2-1|.
CASSLGTLGGEQFF
TGTGCCAGCAGCTTAGGGACCCTAGGAGGTGAGCAGTTCTTC
>TRBV15|.|TRBJ1-2|few
CAVRQGPGSYGYTF
TGTGCCGTCCGCCAGGGGCCGGGGAGCTATGGCTACACCTTC
>TRBV29-1|TRBD2|TRBJ2-3|.
CSAGLAGGSTDTQYF
TGCAGCGCGGGACTAGCGGGAGGGTCCACAGATACGCAGTATTTT
>TRBV7-2|TRBD2|TRBJ2-1|.
CASSGKGLAGANYNEQFF
TGTGCCAGCAGCGGGAAGGGACTAGCGGGAGCAAATTACAATGAGCAGTTCTTC
>TRBV12-3/TRBV12-4|.|TRBJ2-7|.
CASSFVSSYEQYF
TGTGCCAGCAGTTTTGTCAGCTCCTACGAGCAGTACTTC
>TRBV9|TRBD2|TRBJ2-7|.
CASSVGSGNTYEQYF
TGTGCCAGCAGCGTAGGGAGCGGGAACACCTACGAGCAGTACTTC
>TRBV28|TRBD1|TRBJ1-5|.
CASSQQGIEQPQHF
TGTGCCAGCAGTCAACAGGGGATAGAGCAGCCCCAGCATTTT
>TRBV4-3|TRBD2|TRBJ2-1|.
CASSQVLFLAGGAYNEQFF
TGCGCCAGCAGCCAAGTCCTCTTTTTAGCGGGAGGGGCCTACAATGAGCAGTTCTTC
>TRBV11-2|.|TRBJ2-7|.
CASSPGDTSAREQYF
TGTGCCAGCAGCCCCGGGGACACCTCGGCGCGTGAGCAGTACTTC
>TRBV14|.|TRBJ1-2|.
CASSQQGILGYTF
TGTGCCAGCAGCCAACAGGGGATATTAGGCTACACCTTC
>TRBV6-1|TRBD2|TRBJ2-7|.
CASSEPGLQSYEQYF
TGTGCCAGCAGTGAACCGGGACTACAGTCCTACGAGCAGTACTTC
>TRBV19|.|TRBJ2-5|.
CASSINQGQETQYF
TGTGCCAGTAGTATTAATCAGGGTCAAGAGACCCAGTACTTC
>TRBV5-1|TRBD1|TRBJ1-5|.
CASSYDRDQPQHF
TGCGCCAGCAGCTACGACAGGGATCAGCCCCAGCATTTT
>TRBV5-1|TRBD2|TRBJ2-7|.
CASRPGTSVSYEQYF
TGCGCCAGCAGACCCGGGACTAGCGTCTCCTACGAGCAGTACTTC
>TRBV19|TRBD2|TRBJ2-3|.
CASSPLAGGGLGTDTQYF
TGTGCCAGTAGTCCTTTAGCGGGAGGAGGGTTAGGGACAGATACGCAGTATTTT
>TRBV4-3|.|TRBJ1-3|.
CASSQDVPRGAGNTIYF
TGCGCCAGCAGCCAAGACGTCCCCAGGGGAGCCGGAAACACCATATATTTT
>TRBV19|.|TRBJ2-3|.
CASSIDRTDTQYF
TGTGCCAGTAGTATTGACAGGACAGATACGCAGTATTTT
>TRBV30|.|TRBJ2-2|.
CAWTSGANTGELFF
TGTGCCTGGACCTCCGGGGCGAACACCGGGGAGCTGTTTTTT
>TRBV18|TRBD1|TRBJ1-2|.
CASSPPTGVHGYTF
TGTGCCAGCTCACCTCCGACAGGGGTTCATGGCTACACCTTC
>TRBV3-1/TRBV3-2|TRBD1|TRBJ1-1|.
CASSRTGTGNTEAFF
TGTGCCAGCAGCCGGACCGGGACAGGGAACACTGAAGCTTTCTTT
>TRBV10-3|TRBD2|TRBJ2-7|.
CAISVKREAYEQYF
TGTGCCATCAGTGTTAAGCGGGAGGCCTACGAGCAGTACTTC
>TRBV19|TRBD1|TRBJ2-1|.
CASSISRGTGHNEQFF
TGTGCCAGTAGTATCTCTAGGGGGACAGGGCACAATGAGCAGTTCTTC
>TRBV5-1|.|TRBJ2-3|.
CASAAGDYGYTDTQYF
TGCGCCAGCGCGGCTGGAGACTACGGATACACAGATACGCAGTATTTT
>TRBV27|.|TRBJ2-5|.
CASSFFGRETQYF
TGTGCCAGCAGTTTTTTTGGGCGAGAGACCCAGTACTTC
>TRBV10-3|.|TRBJ2-5|.
CAISDSSAGNQETQYF
TGTGCCATCAGTGACTCCTCGGCGGGGAACCAAGAGACCCAGTACTTC
>TRBV2|TRBD1|TRBJ2-3|once
CASSGDRDTQYF
TGTGCCAGCAGCGGGGACAGGGATACGCAGTATTTT
>TRBV19|TRBD1|TRBJ1-5|.
CASSIGQVRDQPQHF
TGTGCCAGTAGTATCGGACAGGTGAGGGATCAGCCCCAGCATTTT